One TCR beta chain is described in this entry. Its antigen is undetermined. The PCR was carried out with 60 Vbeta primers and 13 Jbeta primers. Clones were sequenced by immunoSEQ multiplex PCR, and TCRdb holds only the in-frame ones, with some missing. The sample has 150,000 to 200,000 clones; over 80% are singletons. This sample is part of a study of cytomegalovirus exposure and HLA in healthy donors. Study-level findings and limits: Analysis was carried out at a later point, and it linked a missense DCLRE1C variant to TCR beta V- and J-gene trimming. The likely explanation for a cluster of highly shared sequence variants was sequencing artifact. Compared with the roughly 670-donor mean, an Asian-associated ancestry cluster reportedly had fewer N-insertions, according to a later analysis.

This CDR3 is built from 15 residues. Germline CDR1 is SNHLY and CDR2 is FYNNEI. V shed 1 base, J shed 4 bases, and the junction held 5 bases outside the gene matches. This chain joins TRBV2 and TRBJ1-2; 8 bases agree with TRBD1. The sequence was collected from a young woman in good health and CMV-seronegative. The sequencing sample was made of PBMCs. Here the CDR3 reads CASSEEGGTGYGYTF. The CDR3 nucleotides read TGTGCCAGCAGTGAAGAGGGAGGGACAGGCTATGGCTACACCTTC.